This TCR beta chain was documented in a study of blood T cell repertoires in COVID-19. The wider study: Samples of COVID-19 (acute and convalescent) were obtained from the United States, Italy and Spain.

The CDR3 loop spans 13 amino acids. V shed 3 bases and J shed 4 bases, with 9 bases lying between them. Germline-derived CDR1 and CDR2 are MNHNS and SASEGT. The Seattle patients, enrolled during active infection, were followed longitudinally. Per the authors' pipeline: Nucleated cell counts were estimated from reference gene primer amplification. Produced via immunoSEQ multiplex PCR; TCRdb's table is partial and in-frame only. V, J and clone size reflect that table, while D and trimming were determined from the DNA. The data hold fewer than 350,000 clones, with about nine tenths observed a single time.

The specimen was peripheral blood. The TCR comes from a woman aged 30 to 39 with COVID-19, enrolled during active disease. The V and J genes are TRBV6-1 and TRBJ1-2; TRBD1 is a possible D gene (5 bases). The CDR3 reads CASSEGQVYGYTF. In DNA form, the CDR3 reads TGTGCCAGCAGTGAGGGGCAGGTCTATGGCTACACCTTC.